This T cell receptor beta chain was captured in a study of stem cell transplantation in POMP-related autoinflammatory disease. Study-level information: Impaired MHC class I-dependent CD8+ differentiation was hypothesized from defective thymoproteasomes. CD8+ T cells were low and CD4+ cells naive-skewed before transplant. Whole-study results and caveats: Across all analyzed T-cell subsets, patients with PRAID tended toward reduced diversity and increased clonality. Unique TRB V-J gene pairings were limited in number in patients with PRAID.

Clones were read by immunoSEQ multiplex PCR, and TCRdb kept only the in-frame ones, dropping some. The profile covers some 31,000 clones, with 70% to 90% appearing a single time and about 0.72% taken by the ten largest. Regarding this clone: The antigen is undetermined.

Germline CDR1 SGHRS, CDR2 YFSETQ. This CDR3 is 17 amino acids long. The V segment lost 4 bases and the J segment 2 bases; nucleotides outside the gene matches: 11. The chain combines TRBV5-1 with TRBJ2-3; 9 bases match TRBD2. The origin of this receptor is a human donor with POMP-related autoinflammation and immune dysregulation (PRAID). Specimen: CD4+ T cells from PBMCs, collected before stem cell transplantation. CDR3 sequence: CASSIPPLAGTTDTQYF. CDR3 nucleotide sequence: TGCGCCAGCAGCATTCCCCCGCTAGCGGGAACCACAGATACGCAGTATTTT.